Below, 27 T cell receptor beta chains from the same sample are listed, as sequenced in a study of T cell changes during pregnancy in multiple sclerosis. The data were produced by immunoSEQ multiplex PCR, yet TCRdb's version contains in-frame clones alone and is incomplete. The profile shows some 90,000 clones, more than 90% of them singletons. The specimen comprised peripheral blood, sampled in the first trimester of pregnancy. The receptor set was obtained from a female donor with multiple sclerosis, enrolled in a pregnancy study.

Worth noting for this clone: The same CDR3 can be traced to other DNA sequences in this sample. V usage is TRBV9 and J usage is TRBJ2-7; no clear D. In germline, CDR1 is SGDLS, CDR2 YYNGEE. The V gene lost 0 bases and the J gene lost 5 bases, with 12 bases spanning the gap. The CDR3 sequence is 14 residues long. The CDR3 nucleotides are TGTGCCAGCAGCGTAGCAGGTACGTCCCACGAGCAGTACTTC. Its translation: CASSVAGTSHEQYF.

The chain employs TRBV14 and TRBJ2-2, with D perhaps TRBD1 (6 bases). V gave up 5 bases and J gave up 3 bases, with 13 bases separating them. The CDR3 has 15 residues. Germline V gives CDR1 SGHDN, CDR2 FVKESK. The chain's CDR3 is CASSKDRGDTGELFF. Here the CDR3 DNA reads TGTGCCAGCAGCAAGGACAGAGGCGACACCGGGGAGCTGTTTTTT.

This chain uses TRBV9 with TRBJ1-3; D uncertain. V was clipped by 3 bases and J by 0 bases, with 7 bases between them. CDR1 SGDLS and CDR2 YYNGEE come from the germline V gene. The CDR3 is 14 residues long. DNA for the CDR3: TGTGCCAGCAGCGGGCGGAACTCTGGAAACACCATATATTTT. As protein: CASSGRNSGNTIYF.

The chain has TRBV28 and TRBJ1-2, with 7 bases that match TRBD1. This CDR3 comprises 17 residues. Germline V gene sequence: CDR1 MDHEN, CDR2 SYDVKM. V lost 3 bases and J lost 7; bases outside the gene matches: 17. The CDR3 bases are TGTGCCAGCAGTTTGTCGACAGGGCGGGGATTAGTCCGTGGCTACACCTTC. This gives the protein CASSLSTGRGLVRGYTF.

The rearrangement links TRBV28 to TRBJ2-2, with 11 bases identical to TRBD2. The CDR3 sequence is 15 residues long. V shed 3 bases, J shed 7 bases, and the junction held 4 bases outside the gene matches. CDR1 and CDR2 from the germline V gene are MDHEN and SYDVKM. CDR3 nucleotide sequence: TGTGCCAGCAGTTTTTTAGCGGGAGGGAACGGGGAGCTGTTTTTT. Translation: CASSFLAGGNGELFF.

V and J are TRBV6-1 and TRBJ1-2; 10 nucleotides match TRBD1. The J segment lost 5 bases and the V segment lost 2 bases, leaving 2 bases of the junction unmatched. The CDR3 is 14 residues long. From germline, CDR1 is MNHNS and CDR2 SASEGT. CDR3 nucleotide sequence: TGTGCCAGCAGTGAACGGGACAGGGGTTATGGCTACACCTTC. Translating it yields CASSERDRGYGYTF.

The chain's CDR3 is CASSELEAGEGETQYF. The CDR3 DNA is TGTGCCAGCAGTGAATTGGAAGCGGGAGAAGGAGAGACCCAGTACTTC. V is TRBV2 and J is TRBJ2-5, with TRBD2 identical over 8 bases. This CDR3 is built from 16 residues. Germline CDR1 SNHLY, CDR2 FYNNEI. V was pared by 2 bases and J by 4 bases, with 9 bases of the junction left unmatched.

This chain joins TRBV30 and TRBJ2-7, with D perhaps matching TRBD2 (5 bases). The CDR3 spans 14 residues. Germline V gene data show CDR1 as GTSNPN and CDR2 as SVGIG (reference sequence). The V end lost 1 base, the J end lost 7 bases, and 17 bases lay between the germline ends. This CDR3 reads CAWSETGWGGEQYF. In nucleotides, the CDR3 is TGTGCCTGGAGTGAAACGGGATGGGGTGGGGAGCAGTACTTC.

The rearrangement uses TRBV9 and TRBJ2-1, with D possibly TRBD1 on 6 matching bases. V was clipped by 0 bases and J by 9 bases, with 10 bases between them. The length of the CDR3 is 13 residues. Germline V CDR1 and CDR2: SGDLS, YYNGEE. The CDR3: CASSVEQGGEQFF. The CDR3 region has the DNA TGTGCCAGCAGCGTAGAACAGGGTGGTGAGCAGTTCTTC.

The chain carries TRBV7-9 and TRBJ2-7; perhaps TRBD2 as D (5 bases). CDR3 length: 14 residues. Germline values: CDR1 SEHNR, CDR2 FQNEAQ (reference sequence). The V gene lost 5 bases and the J gene lost 2 bases, with 13 bases spanning the gap. CDR3 bases: TGTGCCAGCAGCAAAGCGGATTCGACCTACGAGCAGTACTTC. Translated: CASSKADSTYEQYF. The full variable domain, with the rest looked up from reference TRBV7-9 and TRBJ2-7, is DTGVSQNPRHKITKRGQNVTFRCDPISEHNRLYWYRQTLGQGPEFLTYFQNEAQLEKSRLLSDRFSAERPKGSFSTLEIQRTEQGDSAMYLCASSKADSTYEQYFGPGTRLTVT.

J is TRBJ1-5 and V is TRBV10-3; 10 bases agree with TRBD1. Per germline, CDR1 ENHRY and CDR2 SYGVKD. The CDR3 has 17 residues. The trim removed 0 bases at V and 5 bases at J, leaving 7 bases unmatched. For the CDR3, the DNA is TGTGCCATCAGTGAGTCCCTGGGGACAGGGGAAGATCAGCCCCAGCATTTT. Its protein product is CAISESLGTGEDQPQHF.

The rearrangement joins TRBV5-1 to TRBJ1-1; perhaps TRBD1 as D (5 bases). The CDR3 covers 15 residues. Germline-derived CDR1 and CDR2 are SGHRS and YFSETQ. The V gene lost 0 bases and the J gene lost 1 base, with 10 bases spanning the gap. The CDR3 reads CASSLVQGTNTEAFF. CDR3 nucleotide sequence: TGCGCCAGCAGCTTGGTTCAGGGAACGAACACTGAAGCTTTCTTT.

The J gene is TRBJ1-1, the V gene TRBV27; a weak D match, TRBD1 (6 bases). CDR1 MNHEY and CDR2 SMNVEV come from the germline V gene (reference sequence). The CDR3 totals 13 residues. V was shortened by 3 bases and J by 7 bases, with 12 bases between the two germline ends. CDR3 sequence reads: CASSLIRGIEAFF. The CDR3 DNA reads as TGTGCCAGCAGTTTGATAAGGGGGATTGAAGCTTTCTTT.

This clone was detected only once. The gene calls are TRBV7-8 and TRBJ1-2; D may be TRBD1 (5 bases). This CDR3 has 15 residues. Trimming shortened V by 0 bases and J by 3 bases, and 11 bases separated the two germline ends. Looked up from germline, CDR1 is SGHVS and CDR2 is FQNEAQ. CDR3 DNA: TGTGCCAGCAGCTTAGCGGGGGAGGGGCACTATGGCTACACCTTC. It encodes CASSLAGEGHYGYTF.

The CDR3 DNA reads as TGTGCCTGGAGTGAAAGTACTCGCGAGCAGTACTTC. This codes for CAWSESTREQYF. The chain recombines TRBV30 with TRBJ2-7, with D uncertain. V was clipped by 1 base and J by 6 bases, with 10 bases between them. CDR3 size: 12 residues. CDR1 and CDR2 (germline): GTSNPN, SVGIG (reference sequence).

The chain links TRBV19 to TRBJ1-5, with D perhaps matching TRBD1 (6 bases). Germline CDR1 is LNHDA and CDR2 is SQIVND (reference sequence). CDR3 length: 14 residues. The V end lost 1 base, the J end lost 5 bases, and 9 bases lay between the germline ends. CDR3 sequence (DNA): TGTGCCAGTAGTATAGCAGGGGCGCATCAGCCCCAGCATTTT. Protein sequence: CASSIAGAHQPQHF.

The chain has TRBV9 and TRBJ2-7; 7 nucleotides line up with TRBD2. The V gene end was trimmed by 0 bases and the J gene end by 2 bases; junction bases not matched to a gene: 5. This CDR3 is built from 15 residues. Germline CDR1 and CDR2: SGDLS and YYNGEE. DNA of the CDR3: TGTGCCAGCAGCGTAGAGAGCGGGACCCCCTACGAGCAGTACTTC. Protein sequence: CASSVESGTPYEQYF.

The chain carries TRBV29-1 and TRBJ2-7, with TRBD1 as a possible D gene (5 bases). CDR3 length: 16 residues. V lost 5 bases and J 1 base, leaving 21 bases between the germline ends. Germline CDR1 reads SQVTM; CDR2 reads ANQGSEA. CDR3 loop: CSVKFVGQAASYEQYF. The CDR3 nucleotides are TGCAGCGTTAAGTTTGTGGGGCAGGCTGCTTCCTACGAGCAGTACTTC.

J is TRBJ2-2 and V is TRBV7-9; tentatively, D is TRBD1 (5 bases). Trimming took off 4 bases at V and 8 bases at J, with 11 bases between the two ends. The CDR3 extends over 13 amino acids. Germline CDR1 is SEHNR and CDR2 is FQNEAQ (reference sequence). Here the CDR3 reads CASSSVGPGELFF. CDR3 nucleotide sequence: TGTGCCAGCAGCTCGGTGGGGCCGGGGGAGCTGTTTTTT.

The V and J genes are TRBV19 and TRBJ1-2, with 8 nucleotides matching TRBD1. CDR1 is LNHDA, CDR2 SQIVND, per germline (reference sequence). This CDR3 has 14 residues. The trim removed 3 bases at V and 3 bases at J, leaving 3 bases unmatched. The CDR3: CASSIQGAYYGYTF. The DNA for the CDR3 is TGTGCCAGTAGTATCCAGGGGGCATACTATGGCTACACCTTC.

The rearrangement uses TRBV19 and TRBJ2-7; D unclear. This CDR3 comprises 13 residues. Germline V gives CDR1 LNHDA, CDR2 SQIVND (reference sequence). Trimming cost V 0 bases and J 5 bases, with 8 bases left between them. CDR3 coding DNA: TGTGCCAGTAGTATAGATTACAGTAACGAGCAGTACTTC. This encodes CASSIDYSNEQYF.

The chain combines TRBV5-6 with TRBJ2-5; D possibly corresponds to TRBD1 (6 bases). Trimming stripped 4 bases from V and 0 bases from J, with 19 bases between. Germline assignment: CDR1 SGHDT and CDR2 YYEEEE. The CDR3 extends over 17 amino acids. CDR3 sequence: CASSLYQRDTYQETQYF. DNA for the CDR3: TGTGCCAGCAGCCTTTATCAACGGGACACATACCAAGAGACCCAGTACTTC.

The chain is built from TRBV30 and TRBJ2-7, with D tentatively TRBD1 (6 bases). Looked up from germline, CDR1 is GTSNPN and CDR2 is SVGIG (reference sequence). The CDR3 consists of 14 residues. V shed 1 base and J shed 10 bases, with 20 bases lying between them. CDR3 sequence reads: CAWSEVSTGMGQYF. CDR3 sequence (DNA): TGTGCCTGGAGTGAAGTTAGTACAGGGATGGGCCAGTACTTC.

V gene TRBV7-8 combines with J gene TRBJ2-7; 10 nucleotides line up with TRBD1. The junction had 16 bases not matched to a gene; V was cut back by 3 bases and J by 5 bases. Germline V gives CDR1 SGHVS, CDR2 FQNEAQ. The CDR3 has 18 amino acids. The CDR3 sequence: CASSFYSSRTGGFHEQYF. The CDR3 DNA is TGTGCCAGCAGCTTTTATTCATCCCGGACAGGGGGTTTCCACGAGCAGTACTTC.

Here the CDR3 reads CASSLDRDRVYEQYF. CDR3 nucleotide sequence: TGTGCCAGCAGCTTAGATCGGGACAGGGTCTACGAGCAGTACTTC. The chain combines TRBV7-9 with TRBJ2-7, with TRBD1 matching 9 bases. J lost 3 bases, V lost 1 base, and 4 bases had no gene match. The CDR3 length is 15 residues. Germline V gene sequence: CDR1 SEHNR, CDR2 FQNEAQ (reference sequence).

This clone was counted a few times. The chain recombines TRBV20-1 with TRBJ1-4; D gene ambiguous. Germline CDR1 reads DFQATT; CDR2 reads SNEGSKA (reference sequence). V was cut by 5 bases and J by 8 bases, with 9 bases left in between. This CDR3 has 11 amino acids. The CDR3 region has the DNA TGCAGTGCTCCCCGGAGGGAAAAACTGTTTTTT. Amino acids: CSAPRREKLFF.

This clone was seen once. The chain recombines TRBV7-9 with TRBJ2-5, with D unclear. Trimming left V 4 bases short and J 0 bases short, with 3 bases between. Germline assignment: CDR1 SEHNR and CDR2 FQNEAQ (reference sequence). The CDR3 has 12 residues. The CDR3 DNA is TGTGCCAGCAGCTCAGACCAAGAGACCCAGTACTTC. It translates to CASSSDQETQYF. Using reference TRBV7-9 and TRBJ2-5 for the parts outside the CDR3, the full variable domain is DTGVSQNPRHKITKRGQNVTFRCDPISEHNRLYWYRQTLGQGPEFLTYFQNEAQLEKSRLLSDRFSAERPKGSFSTLEIQRTEQGDSAMYLCASSSDQETQYFGPGTRLLVL.